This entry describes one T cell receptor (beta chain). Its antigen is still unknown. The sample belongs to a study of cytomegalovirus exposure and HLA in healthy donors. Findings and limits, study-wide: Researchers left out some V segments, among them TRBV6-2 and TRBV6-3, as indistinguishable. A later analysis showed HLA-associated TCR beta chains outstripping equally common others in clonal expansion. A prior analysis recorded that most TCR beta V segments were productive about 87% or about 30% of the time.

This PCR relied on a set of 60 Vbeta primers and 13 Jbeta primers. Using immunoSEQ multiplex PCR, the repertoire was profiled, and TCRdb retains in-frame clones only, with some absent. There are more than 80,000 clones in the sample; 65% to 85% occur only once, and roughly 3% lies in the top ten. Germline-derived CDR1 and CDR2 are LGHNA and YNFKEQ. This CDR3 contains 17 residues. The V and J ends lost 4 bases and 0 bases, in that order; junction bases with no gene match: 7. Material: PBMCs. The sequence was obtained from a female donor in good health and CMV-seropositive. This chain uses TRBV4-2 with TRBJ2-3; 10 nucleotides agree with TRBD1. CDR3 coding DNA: TGTGCCAGCAGCCGAGACAGGGGGCCTCGGAGCACAGATACGCAGTATTTT. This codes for CASSRDRGPRSTDTQYF.